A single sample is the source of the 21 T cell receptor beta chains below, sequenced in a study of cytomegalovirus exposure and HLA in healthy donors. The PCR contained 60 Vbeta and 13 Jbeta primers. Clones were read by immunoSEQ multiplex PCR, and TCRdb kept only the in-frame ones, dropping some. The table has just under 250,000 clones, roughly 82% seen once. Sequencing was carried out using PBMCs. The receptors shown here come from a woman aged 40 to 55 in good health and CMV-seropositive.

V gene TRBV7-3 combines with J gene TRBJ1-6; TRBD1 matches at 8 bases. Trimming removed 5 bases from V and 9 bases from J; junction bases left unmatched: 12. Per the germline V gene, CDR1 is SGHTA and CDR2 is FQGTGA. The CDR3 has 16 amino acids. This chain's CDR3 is CASSLKTAGGGSPLHF. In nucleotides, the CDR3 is TGTGCCAGCAGCCTAAAGACGGCAGGGGGCGGTTCACCCCTCCACTTT.

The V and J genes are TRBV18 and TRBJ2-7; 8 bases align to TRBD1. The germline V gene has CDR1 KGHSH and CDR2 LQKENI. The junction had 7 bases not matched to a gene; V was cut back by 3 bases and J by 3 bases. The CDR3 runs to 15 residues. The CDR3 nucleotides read TGTGCCAGCTCACCCTCGGACAGGGCTAACTACGAGCAGTACTTC. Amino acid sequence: CASSPSDRANYEQYF.

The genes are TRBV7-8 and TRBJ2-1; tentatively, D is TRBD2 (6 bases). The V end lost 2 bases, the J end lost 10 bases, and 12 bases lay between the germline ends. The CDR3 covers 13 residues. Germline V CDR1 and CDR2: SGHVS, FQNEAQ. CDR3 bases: TGTGCCAGCAGCTTAAGGTGGGGGGACGAGCAGTTCTTC. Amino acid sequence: CASSLRWGDEQFF.

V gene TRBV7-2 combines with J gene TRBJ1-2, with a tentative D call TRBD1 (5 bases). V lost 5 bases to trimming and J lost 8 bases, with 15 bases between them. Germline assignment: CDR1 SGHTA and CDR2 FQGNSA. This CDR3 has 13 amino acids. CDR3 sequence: CASSRDSVGGYTF. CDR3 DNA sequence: TGTGCCAGCAGCCGTGACAGCGTGGGGGGCTACACCTTC.

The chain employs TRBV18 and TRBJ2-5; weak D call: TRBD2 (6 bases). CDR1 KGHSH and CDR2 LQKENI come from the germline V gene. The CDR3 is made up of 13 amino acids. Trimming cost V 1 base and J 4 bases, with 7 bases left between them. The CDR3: CASSPRGVETQYF. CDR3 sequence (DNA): TGTGCCAGCTCACCACGGGGGGTAGAGACCCAGTACTTC.

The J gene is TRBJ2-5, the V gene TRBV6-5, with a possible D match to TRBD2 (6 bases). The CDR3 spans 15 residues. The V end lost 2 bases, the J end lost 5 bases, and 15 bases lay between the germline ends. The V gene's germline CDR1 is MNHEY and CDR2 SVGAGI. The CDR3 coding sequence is TGTGCCAGCAGTTACACGGATTGGAGGGTCGAGACCCAGTACTTC. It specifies CASSYTDWRVETQYF.

The CDR3 sequence is CASSRKGDTEAFF. The CDR3 nucleotides read TGTGCCAGTAGTCGTAAGGGGGACACTGAAGCTTTCTTT. V and J are TRBV19 and TRBJ1-1; D may be TRBD1 (6 bases). Trimming pared 5 bases from V and 3 bases from J, leaving 10 bases between. This CDR3 contains 13 residues. Per the germline V gene, CDR1 is LNHDA and CDR2 is SQIVND (reference sequence).

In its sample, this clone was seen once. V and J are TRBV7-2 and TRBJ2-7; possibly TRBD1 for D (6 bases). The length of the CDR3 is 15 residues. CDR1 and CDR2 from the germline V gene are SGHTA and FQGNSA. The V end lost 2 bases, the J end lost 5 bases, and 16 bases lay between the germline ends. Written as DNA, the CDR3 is TGTGCCAGCAGCTTACCCCAAACAGGGAGCAACGAGCAGTACTTC. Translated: CASSLPQTGSNEQYF.

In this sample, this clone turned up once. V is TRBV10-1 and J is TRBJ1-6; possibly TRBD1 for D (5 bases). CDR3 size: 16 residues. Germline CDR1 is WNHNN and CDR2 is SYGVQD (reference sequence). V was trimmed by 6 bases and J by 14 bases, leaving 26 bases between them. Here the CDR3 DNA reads TGCGCCAGCAGCGCCGGACAACACCTTCGGGGGGAAACCCTCCACTTT. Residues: CASSAGQHLRGETLHF.

The CDR3 reads CASSLEASGGQETQYF. In DNA form, the CDR3 reads TGTGCCAGCAGCTTAGAGGCTAGCGGGGGGCAGGAGACCCAGTACTTC. The chain links TRBV7-8 to TRBJ2-5; 11 positions agree with TRBD2. The length of the CDR3 is 16 residues. CDR1 SGHVS and CDR2 FQNEAQ come from the germline V gene. Trimming at V came to 1 base and at J to 5 bases, leaving 6 bases not matched to a gene.

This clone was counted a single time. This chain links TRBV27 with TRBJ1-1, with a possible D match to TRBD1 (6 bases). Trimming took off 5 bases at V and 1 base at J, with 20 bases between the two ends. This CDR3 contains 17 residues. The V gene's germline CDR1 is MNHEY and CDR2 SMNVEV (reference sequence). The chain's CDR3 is CASSPATGHLGNTEAFF. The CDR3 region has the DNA TGTGCCAGCAGTCCCGCTACGGGACATTTAGGGAACACTGAAGCTTTCTTT.

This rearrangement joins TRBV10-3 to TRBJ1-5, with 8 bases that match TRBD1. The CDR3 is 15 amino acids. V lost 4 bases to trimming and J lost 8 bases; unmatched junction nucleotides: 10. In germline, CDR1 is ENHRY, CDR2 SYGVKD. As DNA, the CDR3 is TGTGCCATCAGTGCGGGTTTACAGGGGGGAAAGCCCCAGCATTTT. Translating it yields CAISAGLQGGKPQHF.

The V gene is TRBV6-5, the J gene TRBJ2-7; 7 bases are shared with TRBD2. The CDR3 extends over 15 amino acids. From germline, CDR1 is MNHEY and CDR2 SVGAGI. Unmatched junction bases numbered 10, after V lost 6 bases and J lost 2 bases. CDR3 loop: CASSPWGRATYEQYF. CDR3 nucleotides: TGTGCCAGCAGCCCTTGGGGGAGGGCTACCTACGAGCAGTACTTC.

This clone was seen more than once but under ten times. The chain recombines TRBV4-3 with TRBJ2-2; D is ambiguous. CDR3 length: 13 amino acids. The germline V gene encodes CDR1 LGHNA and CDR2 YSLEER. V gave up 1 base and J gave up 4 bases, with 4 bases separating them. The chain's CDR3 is CASSQALTGELFF. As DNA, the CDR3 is TGCGCCAGCAGCCAAGCCCTCACCGGGGAGCTGTTTTTT.

Written as DNA, the CDR3 is TGCGCCAGCAGCCTATCGACAGGGGTGAACACTGAAGCTTTCTTT. This encodes CASSLSTGVNTEAFF. J is TRBJ1-1 and V is TRBV5-1; TRBD1 aligns across 8 bases. V gave up 4 bases and J gave up 0 bases; unmatched junction bases: 5. The CDR3 totals 15 residues. From germline, CDR1 is SGHRS and CDR2 YFSETQ. The variable domain in full, completed from reference TRBV5-1 and TRBJ1-1, reads KAGVTQTPRYLIKTRGQQVTLSCSPISGHRSVSWYQQTPGQGLQFLFEYFSETQRNKGNFPGRFSGRQFSNSRSEMNVSTLELGDSALYLCASSLSTGVNTEAFFGQGTRLTVV.

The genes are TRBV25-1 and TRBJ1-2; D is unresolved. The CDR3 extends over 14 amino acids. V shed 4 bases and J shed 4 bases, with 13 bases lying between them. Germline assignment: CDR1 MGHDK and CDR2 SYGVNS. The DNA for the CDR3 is TGTGCCAGCAGTGTAGGGATCAGCGGCTATGGCTACACCTTC. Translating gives CASSVGISGYGYTF.

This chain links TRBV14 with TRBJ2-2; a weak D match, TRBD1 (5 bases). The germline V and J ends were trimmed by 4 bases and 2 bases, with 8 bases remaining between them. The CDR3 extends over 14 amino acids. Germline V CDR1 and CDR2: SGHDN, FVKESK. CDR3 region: CASSPTVNTGELFF. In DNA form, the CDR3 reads TGTGCCAGCAGCCCGACAGTTAACACCGGGGAGCTGTTTTTT.

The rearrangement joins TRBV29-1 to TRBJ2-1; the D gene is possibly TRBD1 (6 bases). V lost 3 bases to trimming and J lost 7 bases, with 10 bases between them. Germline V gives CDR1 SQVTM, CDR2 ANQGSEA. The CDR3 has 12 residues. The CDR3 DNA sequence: TGCAGCGTTGACGAGGACAGTAATGAGCAGTTCTTC. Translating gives CSVDEDSNEQFF.

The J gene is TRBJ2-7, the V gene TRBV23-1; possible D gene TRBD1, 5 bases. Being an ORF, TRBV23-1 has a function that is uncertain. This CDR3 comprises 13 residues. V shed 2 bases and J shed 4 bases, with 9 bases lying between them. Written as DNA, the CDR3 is TGCGCCAGCAGTCAAGGGGCCCCGTACGAGCAGTACTTC. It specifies CASSQGAPYEQYF.

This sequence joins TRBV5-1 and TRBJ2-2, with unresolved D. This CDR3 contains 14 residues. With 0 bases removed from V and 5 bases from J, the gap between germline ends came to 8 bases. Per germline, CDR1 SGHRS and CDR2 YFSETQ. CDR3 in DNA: TGCGCCAGCAGCTTGGCAGGATGGACCGGGGAGCTGTTTTTT. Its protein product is CASSLAGWTGELFF.

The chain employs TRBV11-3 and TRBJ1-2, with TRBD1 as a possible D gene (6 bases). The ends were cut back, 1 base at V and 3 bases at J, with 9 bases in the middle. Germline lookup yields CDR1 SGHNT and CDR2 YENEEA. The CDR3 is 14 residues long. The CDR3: CASSLVGGDYGYTF. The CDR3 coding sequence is TGTGCCAGCAGCTTAGTAGGGGGAGACTATGGCTACACCTTC.